Shown below are 27 T cell receptor beta chains from a single sample sequenced in a study of blood T cell repertoires in COVID-19. TCRdb's copy holds only in-frame clones and misses some; the assay was immunoSEQ multiplex PCR. The sample shows nearly 95,000 clones, roughly 70% of them seen only once. Specimen: peripheral blood. These receptor sequences come from a man in his sixties or seventies with COVID-19, enrolled during active disease.

This clone is deemed large. The chain is built from TRBV27 and TRBJ1-2; the D is unclear. This CDR3 has 13 amino acids. The V gene's germline CDR1 is MNHEY and CDR2 SMNVEV (reference sequence). V lost 3 bases, J lost 7 bases, and 12 bases lay in between. CDR3: CASSFTLAGGYTF. For the CDR3, the DNA is TGTGCCAGCAGTTTTACGTTGGCGGGTGGCTACACCTTC.

This clone has just a few counts. This chain joins TRBV19 and TRBJ2-7, with D possibly matching TRBD2 (6 bases). This CDR3 comprises 15 residues. Germline-derived CDR1 and CDR2 are LNHDA and SQIVND (reference sequence). V was pared by 7 bases and J by 3 bases, with 19 bases between. Written as DNA, the CDR3 is TGTGCCAGTACCCCATCCGGGGGTTTCGTCTACGAGCAGTACTTC. Amino acids: CASTPSGGFVYEQYF. Combining the CDR3 with reference TRBV19 and TRBJ2-7 gives the whole variable domain DGGITQSPKYLFRKEGQNVTLSCEQNLNHDAMYWYRQDPGQGLRLIYYSQIVNDFQKGDIAEGYSVSREKKESFPLTVTSAQKNPTAFYLCASTPSGGFVYEQYFGPGTRLTVT.

The genes are TRBV5-4 and TRBJ2-4, with D possibly matching TRBD1 (6 bases). This CDR3 is built from 17 residues. The germline V gene has CDR1 SGHNT and CDR2 YYREEE (reference sequence). With 0 bases removed from V and 0 bases from J, the gap between germline ends came to 13 bases. This chain's CDR3 is CASSLGGTLLAKNIQYF. DNA of the CDR3: TGTGCCAGCAGCTTGGGGGGGACACTTCTAGCCAAAAACATTCAGTACTTC.

This clone was seen many times. The rearrangement joins TRBV12-3 or TRBV12-4 to TRBJ2-1; 9 nucleotides align to TRBD2. This CDR3 spans 13 amino acids. V shed 1 base, J shed 10 bases, and the junction held 2 bases outside the gene matches. CDR3 coding DNA: TGTGCCAGCAGTTTAGGACTAGCGGCGGAGCAGTTCTTC. Translation gives CASSLGLAAEQFF.

In this sample, this clone turned up many times. This chain uses TRBV5-1 with TRBJ2-1; tentatively, D is TRBD2 (5 bases). The CDR3 runs to 15 residues. Trimming stripped 0 bases from V and 6 bases from J, with 13 bases between. The germline V gene has CDR1 SGHRS and CDR2 YFSETQ. The CDR3 nucleotides are TGCGCCAGCAGCTTGGTGAGGGCGGACTCCAATGAGCAGTTCTTC. Encoded protein: CASSLVRADSNEQFF.

The chain couples TRBV29-1 to TRBJ2-5; possibly TRBD1 for D (6 bases). Deletions cut 3 bases from V and 3 bases from J, with 8 bases between. CDR1 SQVTM and CDR2 ANQGSEA come from the germline V gene. This CDR3 spans 12 amino acids. The CDR3 protein is CSVDTGKETQYF. DNA of the CDR3: TGCAGCGTTGATACAGGGAAAGAGACCCAGTACTTC.

This chain joins TRBV20-1 and TRBJ1-1; D not certain. V dropped 7 bases and J dropped 4 bases, with 10 bases sitting between them. The CDR3 runs to 11 residues. CDR1 and CDR2 (germline): DFQATT, SNEGSKA (reference sequence). This chain's CDR3 is CSGSAGTEAFF. In DNA, the CDR3 is TGCAGTGGCAGCGCCGGCACTGAAGCTTTCTTT.

CDR3 nucleotide sequence: TGTGCCAGCAGTCCCCTCGGGGGGGGGAACACTGAAGCTTTCTTT. Encoded protein: CASSPLGGGNTEAFF. This chain links TRBV27 with TRBJ1-1; possible D gene TRBD1, 5 bases. CDR1 is MNHEY, CDR2 SMNVEV, per germline (reference sequence). This CDR3 spans 15 amino acids. V lost 5 bases and J lost 1, with 14 bases in between.

This clone was observed a few times. The V call is TRBV5-1, the J call TRBJ1-5; 8 nucleotides line up with TRBD1. The germline V gene has CDR1 SGHRS and CDR2 YFSETQ. J gave up 0 bases and V 4 bases, and 3 bases lay outside the gene matches. There are 15 residues in the CDR3. The CDR3, as DNA: TGCGCCAGCAGCCCAGGGGGCCCTAGCAATCAGCCCCAGCATTTT. Amino acid sequence: CASSPGGPSNQPQHF.

The chain joins TRBV27 to TRBJ2-1, with TRBD2 matching over 8 bases. V was pared by 5 bases and J by 1 base, with 4 bases of the junction left unmatched. CDR1 MNHEY and CDR2 SMNVEV come from the germline V gene (reference sequence). CDR3 length equals 15 residues. Here the CDR3 DNA reads TGTGCCAGCAGTCGAGCGGGAGCGTCCTACAATGAGCAGTTCTTC. Protein: CASSRAGASYNEQFF.

The chain recombines TRBV5-8 with TRBJ2-4; D call uncertain. Trimming removed 4 bases at V and 5 bases at J, with 10 bases between. The V gene's germline CDR1 is SGHTS and CDR2 YDEGEE. The CDR3 covers 13 residues. In nucleotides, the CDR3 is TGTGCCAGCAGCCCGTGGGCCCAAAACATTCAGTACTTC. Translating it yields CASSPWAQNIQYF.

The chain employs TRBV6-6 and TRBJ1-4; 7 nucleotides match TRBD1. The ends lost 5 bases at V and 5 bases at J; junction bases unmatched: 8. The CDR3 runs 15 residues. Germline V gene lookup returns CDR1 MNHNY and CDR2 SVGAGI (reference sequence). CDR3 amino acids: CASSPSTGWNEKLFF. In nucleotides, the CDR3 is TGTGCCAGCAGTCCATCGACAGGGTGGAATGAAAAACTGTTTTTT.

V and J are TRBV7-6 and TRBJ1-5; 9 bases map to TRBD1. Germline trimming cut 1 base from V and 6 bases from J; bases unmatched to any gene: 7. The CDR3 contains 16 residues. Germline V CDR1 and CDR2: SGHVS, FNYEAQ. CDR3 sequence reads: CASSLGPTGGPQPQHF. The CDR3 nucleotides read TGTGCCAGCAGCTTAGGTCCCACAGGGGGCCCTCAGCCCCAGCATTTT.

This chain connects TRBV27 to TRBJ1-2; 10 bases match TRBD1. V lost 3 bases to trimming and J lost 2 bases; unmatched junction nucleotides: 6. This CDR3 spans 16 amino acids. The V gene's germline CDR1 is MNHEY and CDR2 SMNVEV (reference sequence). CDR3 sequence: CASSFGDRGLNYGYTF. The CDR3 nucleotides read TGTGCCAGCAGTTTTGGCGACAGGGGGCTGAACTATGGCTACACCTTC.

The rearrangement uses TRBV24-1 and TRBJ2-7; TRBD1 is a possible D gene (5 bases). V was pared by 1 base and J by 10 bases, with 10 bases between. This CDR3 region has 12 residues. Germline V gene data show CDR1 as KGHDR and CDR2 as SFDVKD. The CDR3 is CATSDLGEEQYF. The CDR3 DNA follows: TGTGCCACCAGTGATTTAGGGGAAGAACAGTACTTC.

The V call is TRBV28, the J call TRBJ1-6, with D hard to call. The V and J ends lost 3 bases and 8 bases respectively, with 5 bases between them. The CDR3 is 12 amino acids. CDR1 is MDHEN, CDR2 SYDVKM, per germline. CDR3 DNA: TGTGCCAGCAGTTTCGGGGATTCACCCCTCCACTTT. It codes for CASSFGDSPLHF.

V is TRBV7-9 and J is TRBJ2-7; 9 bases line up with TRBD1. V lost 5 bases, J lost 2 bases, and 10 bases stayed unmatched. This CDR3 comprises 16 residues. From germline, CDR1 is SEHNR and CDR2 FQNEAQ (reference sequence). CDR3 sequence: CASSPVTGQGPYEQYF. DNA for the CDR3: TGTGCCAGCAGCCCCGTGACGGGACAGGGCCCCTACGAGCAGTACTTC. The entire variable domain, with the rest obtained from reference TRBV7-9 and TRBJ2-7, is as follows: DTGVSQNPRHKITKRGQNVTFRCDPISEHNRLYWYRQTLGQGPEFLTYFQNEAQLEKSRLLSDRFSAERPKGSFSTLEIQRTEQGDSAMYLCASSPVTGQGPYEQYFGPGTRLTVT.

This clone has just a few counts. The rearrangement uses TRBV4-1 and TRBJ1-2, with 8 bases lining up with TRBD1. The CDR3 runs to 18 residues. The germline CDR1 and CDR2 sequences are MGHRA and YSYEKL. The J segment lost 4 bases and the V segment lost 0 bases, leaving 13 bases of the junction unmatched. CDR3 bases: TGCGCCAGCAGCCAAGAAAGGGACAGGAGACGAGTCGGCTATGGCTACACCTTC. This codes for CASSQERDRRRVGYGYTF.

The chain recombines TRBV27 with TRBJ2-6, with D unresolved. Between the trimmed V and J ends, which lost 6 bases and 4 bases, there was a span of 10 bases. Germline assignment: CDR1 MNHEY and CDR2 SMNVEV (reference sequence). The CDR3 length is 14 residues. The CDR3 reads CASRKSSGANVLTF. The CDR3 DNA reads TGTGCCAGCAGAAAATCTTCCGGGGCCAACGTCCTGACTTTC.

The rearrangement joins TRBV18 to TRBJ2-1; the match to TRBD2 covers 10 bases. Unmatched junction bases numbered 13, after V lost 1 base and J lost 1 base. CDR1 and CDR2 from the germline V gene are KGHSH and LQKENI. The CDR3 covers 20 residues. CDR3 residues: CASSPQGIAGGSGSYNEQFF. CDR3 nucleotides: TGTGCCAGCTCACCACAGGGTATAGCGGGAGGTTCAGGTTCCTACAATGAGCAGTTCTTC.

The V gene is TRBV10-2, the J gene TRBJ2-3, with 7 bases fitting TRBD2. Unmatched junction bases numbered 4, after V lost 2 bases and J lost 2 bases. This CDR3 is built from 15 residues. CDR1 is WSHSY and CDR2 is SAAADI in the germline V gene. The DNA of the CDR3 is TGCGCCAGCAGTGAGCTCCTAGCGGACACAGATACGCAGTATTTT. It encodes CASSELLADTDTQYF.

The sample holds a few counts of this clone. The CDR3 DNA sequence: TGTGCCAGCAGCTTGGCCAAGGGAGCGACTGAAGCTTTCTTT. This sequence encodes CASSLAKGATEAFF. The chain recombines TRBV5-8 with TRBJ1-1; D gene ambiguous. This CDR3 has 14 amino acids. Germline V gene lookup returns CDR1 SGHTS and CDR2 YDEGEE. Between the trimmed V and J ends, which lost 0 bases and 5 bases, there was a span of 11 bases.

The V call is TRBV28, the J call TRBJ2-5; 8 bases agree with TRBD2. The ends lost 6 bases at V and 3 bases at J; junction bases unmatched: 6. Germline CDR1 MDHEN, CDR2 SYDVKM. CDR3 length equals 14 residues. The CDR3 region has the DNA TGTGCCAGCAGCTACCGGGGGGGGAAAGAGACCCAGTACTTC. Translated: CASSYRGGKETQYF. Complete variable domain (other parts from reference TRBV28 and TRBJ2-5): DVKVTQSSRYLVKRTGEKVFLECVQDMDHENMFWYRQDPGLGLRLIYFSYDVKMKEKGDIPEGYSVSREKKERFSLILESASTNQTSMYLCASSYRGGKETQYFGPGTRLLVL.

The rearrangement links TRBV7-2 to TRBJ2-3; TRBD1 is a possible D gene (7 bases). Germline V gene lookup returns CDR1 SGHTA and CDR2 FQGNSA. V lost 5 bases and J lost 3, with 21 bases in between. The CDR3 covers 17 residues. The CDR3 loop reads CASSTRRGRVWTDTQYF. The CDR3 bases are TGTGCCAGCAGCACCCGGAGGGGGCGGGTTTGGACAGATACGCAGTATTTT.

V is TRBV19 and J is TRBJ2-3, with a weak D call TRBD2 (5 bases). The ends were cut back, 5 bases at V and 9 bases at J, with 12 bases in the middle. The CDR3 is made up of 12 amino acids. The germline V gene has CDR1 LNHDA and CDR2 SQIVND (reference sequence). The CDR3 loop is CASSGSRETQYF. The CDR3 nucleotides read TGTGCCAGTAGTGGATCGAGGGAAACGCAGTATTTT.

The V and J genes are TRBV10-3 and TRBJ2-1, with 10 bases matching TRBD2. This CDR3 spans 19 amino acids. Germline trimming cut 0 bases from V and 2 bases from J; bases unmatched to any gene: 10. Germline V CDR1 and CDR2: ENHRY, SYGVKD. The DNA of the CDR3 is TGTGCCATCAGTGAGTCCGCGAGCGGGAGGGCCCAAGCCTACAATGAGCAGTTCTTC. Translated, it gives CAISESASGRAQAYNEQFF.

The chain carries TRBV7-2 and TRBJ1-2; TRBD1 is a possible D gene (5 bases). There are 17 residues in the CDR3. The ends were cut back, 1 base at V and 4 bases at J, with 19 bases in the middle. Looked up from germline, CDR1 is SGHTA and CDR2 is FQGNSA. The CDR3 sequence: CASSLGFRPGRVYGYTF. In nucleotides, the CDR3 is TGTGCCAGCAGCTTAGGTTTTAGGCCAGGGCGAGTCTATGGCTACACCTTC.